The rows below give T cell receptor beta chains drawn from one sample of a study of OX40 agonist ivuxolimab in advanced cancers. Sequenced by immunoSEQ multiplex PCR; TCRdb stores in-frame clones only, minus some. The sample includes 100,000 to 120,000 clones, approximately 90% of them seen just once. This specimen consisted of CD4+ or CD8+ T cells sorted from blood, obtained in a trial of the OX40 agonist ivuxolimab. These receptors all come from an adult with an advanced solid tumor such as melanoma, head and neck, liver or kidney cancer. The CDR3 runs from the conserved cysteine through the conserved F or W. D genes are given only for firm matches. Clone sizes are given selectively: once, few, many, or a class where the clone is expanded.

V gene	D gene	clone size	J gene	CDR3 DNA	CDR3 protein
TRBV5-4	TRBD1	.	TRBJ1-1	TGTGCCAGCAGCTTGCAGGGGGGCACTGAAGCTTTCTTT	CASSLQGGTEAFF
TRBV9	.	.	TRBJ1-2	TGTGCCAGCAGCAATCCCGATCACAGGGAGTACGGCTACACCTTC	CASSNPDHREYGYTF
TRBV14	TRBD2	.	TRBJ2-7	TGTGCCAGCAGCGACTTACTAGCGGGAGCCTACGAGCAGTACTTC	CASSDLLAGAYEQYF
TRBV4-1	TRBD1	.	TRBJ2-3	TGCGCCAGCAGGGCGACAGGGACAGATACGCAGTATTTT	CASRATGTDTQYF
TRBV7-3	.	.	TRBJ2-2	TGTGCCAGCGGGTCGATGAGCACCGGGGAGCTGTTTTTT	CASGSMSTGELFF
TRBV6-1	.	once	TRBJ1-1	TGTGCCAGCAGTGAAAATCAGAACACTGAAGCTTTCTTT	CASSENQNTEAFF
TRBV2	.	.	TRBJ2-3	TGTGCCACACGACGACATCCTAGCACAGATACGCAGTATTTT	CATRRHPSTDTQYF
TRBV18	.	once	TRBJ2-7	TGTGCCAGCTCACCGTCCCGGGGGGCCAGCTACGAGCAGTACTTC	CASSPSRGASYEQYF
TRBV6-5	.	once	TRBJ1-1	TGTGCCAGCAGTAACAGGGACTTGAGCACTGAAGCTTTCTTT	CASSNRDLSTEAFF
TRBV2	.	.	TRBJ1-2	TGTGCCAGCAGTGAACAGGGGCATGGCTACACCTTC	CASSEQGHGYTF
TRBV14	.	.	TRBJ2-2	TGTGCCAGCAGCCTCGGTCGGGGGGCGGTCGGGGAGCTGTTTTTT	CASSLGRGAVGELFF
TRBV18	TRBD2	.	TRBJ2-7	TGTGCCAGCTCACCGACTTTGAGACTAGCTGGGGTTGTGGGCTACGAGCAGTACTTC	CASSPTLRLAGVVGYEQYF
TRBV27	.	.	TRBJ2-3	TGTGCCAGCAGTTTCTTCGGGGGAGATACGCAGTATTTT	CASSFFGGDTQYF
TRBV5-1	.	.	TRBJ1-4	TGCGCCAGCAGGTTGCAGGGAGATGAAAAACTGTTTTTT	CASRLQGDEKLFF
TRBV4-1	TRBD1	.	TRBJ2-3	TGCGCCAGCAGCCAAGATCTAGGGGGGACAGGGGGCCCCACAGATACGCAGTATTTT	CASSQDLGGTGGPTDTQYF
TRBV19	TRBD1	.	TRBJ1-2	TGTGCCAGTAGTACCCCGACAGGGGCTAACTATGGCTACACCTTC	CASSTPTGANYGYTF
TRBV2	.	.	TRBJ2-3	TGTGCCAGCAGAAAGGTCGCAGATACGCAGTATTTT	CASRKVADTQYF
TRBV19	TRBD2	.	TRBJ2-2	TGTGCCAGTAGGACTAGCGGGAAGAACACCGGGGAGCTGTTTTTT	CASRTSGKNTGELFF
TRBV6-1	.	.	TRBJ2-5	TGTGCCAGCGTCAGGCAGGGTCACAACGAGGAGACCCAGTACTTC	CASVRQGHNEETQYF
TRBV29-1	TRBD2	.	TRBJ2-1	TGCAGCGTGAAAGTAGCGGGTGAGCAGTTCTTC	CSVKVAGEQFF
TRBV4-1	TRBD1	.	TRBJ2-7	TGCGCCAGCAGCCAAGGGACAGGCTCCTTCTACGAGCAGTACTTC	CASSQGTGSFYEQYF
TRBV6-5	.	.	TRBJ2-5	TGTGCCAGCAGTTATTCAAGTGAGACCCAGTACTTC	CASSYSSETQYF
TRBV6-8	.	.	TRBJ2-1	TGTGCCAGCAGTCCCCCGGCTGAGCAGTTCTTC	CASSPPAEQFF
TRBV30	.	.	TRBJ1-4	TGTGCCTGGAGTGTACAAGGCGGTGAAAAACTGTTTTTT	CAWSVQGGEKLFF
TRBV18	TRBD2	.	TRBJ2-2	TGTGCCAGCTCACCACCCCAAGGCGGGAGGGTGAACACCGGGGAGCTGTTTTTT	CASSPPQGGRVNTGELFF
TRBV19	.	few	TRBJ1-1	TGTGCCAGTAGGGGGCCCAGGGGAGGAACTGAAGCTTTCTTT	CASRGPRGGTEAFF
TRBV18	TRBD1	.	TRBJ2-1	TGTGCCAGCCAGACAGGGGACAATGAGCAGTTCTTC	CASQTGDNEQFF
TRBV28	TRBD2	.	TRBJ2-1	TGTGCCAGCCTGATAGCGGGAGTGGTTTGGAGTGAGCAGTTCTTC	CASLIAGVVWSEQFF
TRBV5-1	TRBD2	.	TRBJ2-7	TGCGCCAGCAGCGCCGCGGGGGGCCAAGAGGAGCAGTACTTC	CASSAAGGQEEQYF
TRBV30	.	.	TRBJ2-7	TGTGCCTGGATTGGTCCAAATGCCTACGAGCAGTACTTC	CAWIGPNAYEQYF
TRBV5-1	.	once	TRBJ2-3	TGCGCCAGCAGCTTGGGTGGGAAGGGGACAGATACGCAGTATTTT	CASSLGGKGTDTQYF
TRBV6-6	TRBD1	.	TRBJ2-1	TGTGCCAGCAGTTGGACCCCGGACGAAAACAGGGGGCGACAGTTCTTC	CASSWTPDENRGRQFF
TRBV5-1	TRBD1	once	TRBJ1-4	TGCGCCAGCAGCCGGCCCGGGACAGGGAATGAAAAACTGTTTTTT	CASSRPGTGNEKLFF
TRBV5-1	TRBD1	.	TRBJ1-1	TGCGCCAGCAGCTCACCGGGACAGTCATCCACTGAAGCTTTCTTT	CASSSPGQSSTEAFF
TRBV7-9	.	.	TRBJ2-2	TGTGCCAGCAGGGGGCGCGACACCGGGGAGCTGTTTTTT	CASRGRDTGELFF
TRBV13	TRBD2	.	TRBJ2-4	TGTGCCAGCAGCCCCGGGTCCAAACTAGCGGGAGGGCAATTAGCCAAAAACATTCAGTACTTC	CASSPGSKLAGGQLAKNIQYF
TRBV25-1	.	few	TRBJ1-4	TGTGCCAGCAGTGCCCACTCTGGGAAACTGTTTTTT	CASSAHSGKLFF
TRBV7-3	.	.	TRBJ1-5	TGTGCCAGCAGCCAACAGGAGGGGCAGCCCCAGCATTTT	CASSQQEGQPQHF
TRBV7-6	.	.	TRBJ2-5	TGTGCCAGCAGTCCAAATAGGCGGAGGGCGTCAGAGACCCAGTACTTC	CASSPNRRRASETQYF
TRBV6-5	.	.	TRBJ2-7	TGTGCCAGCAGTTCCTCGAGGCATTACGAGCAGTACTTC	CASSSSRHYEQYF
TRBV6-6	.	.	TRBJ2-7	TGTGCCAGCAGTTACTCGGGGAGCAGGTTCTCCTACGAGCAGTACTTC	CASSYSGSRFSYEQYF